This TCR beta chain was sequenced for a study of regulatory T cells in long-lasting Graves disease. Sample time point: persistent/refractory GD, antithyroid drugs over 5 years with positive TRAb. The TCR library was made from RNA that had been extracted from PBMCs in TRIzol. Recruitment took place at an endocrinology department in Xi'an, China. General study results and limits: There was favoring of TRBV28, TRBJ1-2 and TRBJ2-5 in persistent disease. Persistent patients had a count of shared public clonotypes (2,741) that exceeded that of new patients (about 970).

Arm-PCR of CDR3 regions and iRepertoire HTBI primers were the basis on which TCR beta libraries were built. TCRdb used MiXCR to reprocess the multiplex PCR reads, holding one entry per CDR3 protein. Of under 500,000 distinct CDR3 sequences listed, roughly 20% were seen once; the top ten hold less than 25%. A note on this clonotype: Its antigen is unidentified.

Germline-derived CDR1 and CDR2 are KGHSH and LQKENI. The V end was cut by 0 bases, the J end by 1 base, with 9 bases between. The CDR3 has 15 amino acids. The chain is built from TRBV18 and TRBJ1-2; TRBD1 might be the D (5 bases). This TCR was recovered from a female donor with Graves disease. The starting material was peripheral blood mononuclear cells (PBMCs), obtained when the disease was refractory, from a patient treated with antithyroid drugs. Here the CDR3 reads CASSPPQGNNYGYTF. CDR3 in DNA: TGTGCCAGCTCACCACCTCAGGGTAATAACTATGGCTACACCTTC.